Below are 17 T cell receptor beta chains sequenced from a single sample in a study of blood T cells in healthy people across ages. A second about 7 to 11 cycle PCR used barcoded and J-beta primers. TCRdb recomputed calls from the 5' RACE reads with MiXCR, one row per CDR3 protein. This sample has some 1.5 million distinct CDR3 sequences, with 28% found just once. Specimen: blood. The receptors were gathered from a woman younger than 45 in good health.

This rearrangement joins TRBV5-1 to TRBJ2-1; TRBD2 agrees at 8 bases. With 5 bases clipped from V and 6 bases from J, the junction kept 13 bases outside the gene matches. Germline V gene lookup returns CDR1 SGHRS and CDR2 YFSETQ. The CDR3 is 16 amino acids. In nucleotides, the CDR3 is TGCGCCAGCAGAGGAGAGTCTGGGCTAGCGGGCAATGAGCAGTTCTTC. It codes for CASRGESGLAGNEQFF. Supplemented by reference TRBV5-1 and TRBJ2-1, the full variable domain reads KAGVTQTPRYLIKTRGQQVTLSCSPISGHRSVSWYQQTPGQGLQFLFEYFSETQRNKGNFPGRFSGRQFSNSRSEMNVSTLELGDSALYLCASRGESGLAGNEQFFGPGTRLTVL.

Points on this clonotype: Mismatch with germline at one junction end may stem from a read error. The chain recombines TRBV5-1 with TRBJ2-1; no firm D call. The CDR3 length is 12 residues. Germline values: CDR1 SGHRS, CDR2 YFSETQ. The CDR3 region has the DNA TGCGCCAGCAGCTTGGTTCGGAATGGGCAGTTCTTC. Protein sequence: CASSLVRNGQFF.

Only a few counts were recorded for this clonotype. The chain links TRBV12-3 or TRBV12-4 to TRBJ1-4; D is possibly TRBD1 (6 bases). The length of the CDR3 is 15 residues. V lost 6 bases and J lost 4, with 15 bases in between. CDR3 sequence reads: CASRSDRTDNEKLFF. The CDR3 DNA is TGTGCCAGCAGGAGTGACCGGACAGATAATGAAAAACTGTTTTTT.

The CDR3 region has the DNA TGTGCCAGCAGTCCAACTATGGGTGTAGAGACCCAGTACTTC. Its protein is CASSPTMGVETQYF. V gene TRBV12-3 or TRBV12-4 combines with J gene TRBJ2-5, with unresolved D. CDR3 size: 14 residues. V was trimmed by 5 bases and J by 4 bases, leaving 14 bases between them.

CDR3: CSANSFSGGTSTDTQYF. DNA for the CDR3: TGCAGTGCTAATTCCTTTAGCGGGGGTACTAGCACAGATACGCAGTATTTT. The chain has TRBV20-1 and TRBJ2-3, with 9 bases aligning to TRBD2. CDR3 length equals 17 residues. After removal of 4 bases from V and 0 bases from J, the junction contained 11 bases not matched to a gene. The V gene's germline CDR1 is DFQATT and CDR2 SNEGSKA (reference sequence).

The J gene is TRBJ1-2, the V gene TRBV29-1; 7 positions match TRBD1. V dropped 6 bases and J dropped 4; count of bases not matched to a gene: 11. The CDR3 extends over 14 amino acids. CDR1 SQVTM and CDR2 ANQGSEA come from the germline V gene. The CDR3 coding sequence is TGCAGCGTCCCCGTCCGACAGGGACGCTATGGCTACACCTTC. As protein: CSVPVRQGRYGYTF.

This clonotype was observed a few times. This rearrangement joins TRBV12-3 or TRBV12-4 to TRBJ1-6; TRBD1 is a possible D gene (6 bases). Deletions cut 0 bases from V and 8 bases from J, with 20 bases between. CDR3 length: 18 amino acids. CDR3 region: CASSLAGTQGRYYSPLHF. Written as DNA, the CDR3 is TGTGCCAGCAGTTTAGCGGGAACACAGGGAAGGTACTATTCACCCCTCCACTTT.

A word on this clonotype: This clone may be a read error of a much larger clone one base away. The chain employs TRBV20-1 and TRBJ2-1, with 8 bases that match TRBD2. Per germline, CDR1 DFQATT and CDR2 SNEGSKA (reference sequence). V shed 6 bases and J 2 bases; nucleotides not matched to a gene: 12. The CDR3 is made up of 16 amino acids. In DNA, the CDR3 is TGCAGTGCCTCCTTACGCGGGGGGCTCACCTACAATGAGCAGTTCTTC. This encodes CSASLRGGLTYNEQFF.

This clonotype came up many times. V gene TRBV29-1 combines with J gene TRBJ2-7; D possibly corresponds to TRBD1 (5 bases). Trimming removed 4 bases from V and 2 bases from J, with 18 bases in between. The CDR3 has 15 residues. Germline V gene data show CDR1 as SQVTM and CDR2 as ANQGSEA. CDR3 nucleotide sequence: TGCAGCGTTGCGGGCAGGGCTACGAATCCCTACGAGCAGTACTTC. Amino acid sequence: CSVAGRATNPYEQYF.

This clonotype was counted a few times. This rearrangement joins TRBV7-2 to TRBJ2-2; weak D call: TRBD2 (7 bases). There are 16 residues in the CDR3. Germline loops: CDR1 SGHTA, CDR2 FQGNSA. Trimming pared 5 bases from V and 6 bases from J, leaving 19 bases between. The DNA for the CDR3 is TGTGCCAGCAGCCACCCGGGGGGCATGGGAGCCGGGGAGCTGTTTTTT. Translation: CASSHPGGMGAGELFF.

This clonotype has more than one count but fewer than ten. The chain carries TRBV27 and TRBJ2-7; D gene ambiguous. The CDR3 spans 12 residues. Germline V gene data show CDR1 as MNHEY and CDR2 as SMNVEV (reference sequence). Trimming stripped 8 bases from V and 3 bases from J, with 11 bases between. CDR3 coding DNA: TGTGCCAGCTTCGGTTACAACTACGAGCAGTACTTC. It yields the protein CASFGYNYEQYF.

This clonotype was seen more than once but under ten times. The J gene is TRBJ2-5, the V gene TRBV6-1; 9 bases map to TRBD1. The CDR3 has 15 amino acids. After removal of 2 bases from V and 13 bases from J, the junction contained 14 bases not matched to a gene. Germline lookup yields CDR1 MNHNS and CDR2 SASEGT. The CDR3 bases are TGTGCCAGCAGTGAATGGGGACAGGGTCCTACGAATTTGTACTTC. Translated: CASSEWGQGPTNLYF.

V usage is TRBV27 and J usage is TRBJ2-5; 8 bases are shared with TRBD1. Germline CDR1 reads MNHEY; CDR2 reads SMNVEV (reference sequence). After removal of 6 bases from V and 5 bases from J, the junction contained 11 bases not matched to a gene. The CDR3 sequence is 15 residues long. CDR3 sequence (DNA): TGTGCCAGCAGCCCAACCCGGACAGGGTGCGAGACCCAGTACTTC. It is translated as CASSPTRTGCETQYF.

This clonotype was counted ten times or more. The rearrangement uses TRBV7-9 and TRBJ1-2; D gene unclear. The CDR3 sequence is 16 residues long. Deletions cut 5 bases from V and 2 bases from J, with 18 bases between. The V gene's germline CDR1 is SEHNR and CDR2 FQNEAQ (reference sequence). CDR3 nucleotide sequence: TGTGCCAGCAGCCACGCCCCGGCGAGCAGGAACTATGGCTACACCTTC. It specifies CASSHAPASRNYGYTF.

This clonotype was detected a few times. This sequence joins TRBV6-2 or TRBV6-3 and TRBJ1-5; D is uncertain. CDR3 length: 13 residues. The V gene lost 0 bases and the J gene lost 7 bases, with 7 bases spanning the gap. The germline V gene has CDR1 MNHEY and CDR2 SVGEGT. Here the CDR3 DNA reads TGTGCCAGCAGTTACTCGTGGCGGCAGCCCCAGCATTTT. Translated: CASSYSWRQPQHF.

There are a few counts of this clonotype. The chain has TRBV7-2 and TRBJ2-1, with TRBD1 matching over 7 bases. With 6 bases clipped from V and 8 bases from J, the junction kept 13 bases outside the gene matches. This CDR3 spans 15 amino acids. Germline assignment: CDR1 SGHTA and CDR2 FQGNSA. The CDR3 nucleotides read TGTGCCAGCAGAGAGACAGGGTTCATGTTCGATGAGCAGTTCTTC. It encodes CASRETGFMFDEQFF.

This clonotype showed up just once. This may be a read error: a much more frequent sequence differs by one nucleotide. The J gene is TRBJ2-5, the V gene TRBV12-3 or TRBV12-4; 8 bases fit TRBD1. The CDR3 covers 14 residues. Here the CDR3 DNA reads TGTGCCAACAGTTTTCAGGGGGCTCAGGAGACCCAGTACTTC. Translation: CANSFQGAQETQYF.